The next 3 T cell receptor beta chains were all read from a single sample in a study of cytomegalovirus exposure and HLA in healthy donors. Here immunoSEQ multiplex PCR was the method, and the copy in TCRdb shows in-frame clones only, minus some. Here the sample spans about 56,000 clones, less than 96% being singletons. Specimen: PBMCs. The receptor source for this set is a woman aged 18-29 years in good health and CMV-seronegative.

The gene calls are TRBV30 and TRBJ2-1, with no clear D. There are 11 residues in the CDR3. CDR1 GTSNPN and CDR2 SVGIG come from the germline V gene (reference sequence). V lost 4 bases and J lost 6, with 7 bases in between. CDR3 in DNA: TGTGCCTGGATGGGCGTCAATGAGCAGTTCTTC. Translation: CAWMGVNEQFF.

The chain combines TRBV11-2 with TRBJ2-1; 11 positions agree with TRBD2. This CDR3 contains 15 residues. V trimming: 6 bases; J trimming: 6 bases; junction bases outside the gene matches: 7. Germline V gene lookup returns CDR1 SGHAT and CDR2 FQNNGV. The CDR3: CASSKGLAGFNEQFF. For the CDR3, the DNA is TGTGCCAGCAGTAAAGGACTAGCGGGCTTCAATGAGCAGTTCTTC.

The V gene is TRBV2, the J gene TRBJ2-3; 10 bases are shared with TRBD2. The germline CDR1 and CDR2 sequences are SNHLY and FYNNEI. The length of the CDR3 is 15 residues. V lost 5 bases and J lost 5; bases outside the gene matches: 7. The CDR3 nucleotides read TGTGCCAGCAGTACTAGCGGGGTGGGGATAGATACGCAGTATTTT. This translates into CASSTSGVGIDTQYF.